This T cell receptor beta chain was sequenced for a study of T cell responses to AZD1222 COVID-19 vaccine. Generated by immunoSEQ multiplex PCR, the TCRdb table keeps only in-frame clones and is missing some. The sample comprises about 150,000 clones, about nine tenths of which are singletons, and approximately 3% rests with the top ten. On this clone: What it recognizes is unknown.

Study-level points and caveats: The sample set comprised mostly white British donors with more females, and clonal diversity was possibly underestimated.

Germline CDR1 and CDR2: MNHEY and SVGAGI. V shed 6 bases, J shed 4 bases, and the junction held 11 bases outside the gene matches. The CDR3 has 15 residues. This material consisted of peripheral blood, taken on day 0 of AZD1222 vaccination. This chain uses TRBV6-5 with TRBJ1-1; 7 nucleotides match TRBD1. The TCR sequence derives from an adult in good health. CDR3 sequence reads: CASSPVATGATEAFF. The CDR3 nucleotides read TGTGCCAGCAGCCCGGTGGCCACAGGGGCCACTGAAGCTTTCTTT.